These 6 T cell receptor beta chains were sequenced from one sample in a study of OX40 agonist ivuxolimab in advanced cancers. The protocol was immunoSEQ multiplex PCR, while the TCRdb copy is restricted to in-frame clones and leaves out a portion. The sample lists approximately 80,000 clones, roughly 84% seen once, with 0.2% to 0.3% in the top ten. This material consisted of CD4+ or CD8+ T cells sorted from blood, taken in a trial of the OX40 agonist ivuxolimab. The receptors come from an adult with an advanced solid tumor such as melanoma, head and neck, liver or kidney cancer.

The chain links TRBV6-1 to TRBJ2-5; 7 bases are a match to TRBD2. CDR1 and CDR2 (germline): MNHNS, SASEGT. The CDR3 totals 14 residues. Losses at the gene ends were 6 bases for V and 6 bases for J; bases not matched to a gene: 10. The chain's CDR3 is CASSSTSVAQTQYF. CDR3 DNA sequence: TGTGCCAGCAGCTCTACTAGCGTCGCTCAGACCCAGTACTTC.

The CDR3 spells CASSSQGASTYEQYF. As DNA, the CDR3 is TGTGCCAGCAGTTCACAGGGGGCTTCGACCTACGAGCAGTACTTC. The V gene is TRBV27, the J gene TRBJ2-7; 9 bases align to TRBD1. The junction had 6 bases not matched to a gene; V was cut back by 4 bases and J by 2 bases. Germline V gene sequence: CDR1 MNHEY, CDR2 SMNVEV (reference sequence). The CDR3 runs 15 residues.

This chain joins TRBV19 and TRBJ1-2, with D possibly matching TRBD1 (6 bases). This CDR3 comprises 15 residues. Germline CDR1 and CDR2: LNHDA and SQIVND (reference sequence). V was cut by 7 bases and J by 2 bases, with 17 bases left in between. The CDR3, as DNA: TGTGCCAGTACCATAGGGACCGGGACAAACTATGGCTACACCTTC. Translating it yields CASTIGTGTNYGYTF.

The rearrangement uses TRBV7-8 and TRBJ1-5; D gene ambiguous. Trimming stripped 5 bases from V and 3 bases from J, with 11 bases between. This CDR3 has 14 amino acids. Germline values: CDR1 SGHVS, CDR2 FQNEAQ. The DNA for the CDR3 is TGTGCCAGCAGCACGGGAGCAGCCAATCAGCCCCAGCATTTT. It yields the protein CASSTGAANQPQHF.

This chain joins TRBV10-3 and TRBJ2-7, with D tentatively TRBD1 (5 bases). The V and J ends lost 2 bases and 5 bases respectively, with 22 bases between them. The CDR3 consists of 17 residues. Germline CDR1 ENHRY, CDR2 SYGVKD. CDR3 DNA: TGTGCCATCAGTGAGGGCGTAGGGGCAGGGATTGCCAACGAGCAGTACTTC. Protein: CAISEGVGAGIANEQYF.

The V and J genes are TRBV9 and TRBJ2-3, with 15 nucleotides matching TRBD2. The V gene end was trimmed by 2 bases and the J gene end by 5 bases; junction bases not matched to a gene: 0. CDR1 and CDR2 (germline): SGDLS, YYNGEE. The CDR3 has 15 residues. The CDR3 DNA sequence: TGTGCCAGCAGCGTGGGACTAGCGGGAGGAGATACGCAGTATTTT. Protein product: CASSVGLAGGDTQYF.